Described below is a single T cell receptor (beta chain) sequence and its context. These data come from a study of blood T cell repertoires in COVID-19. Everyone who took part was 18 to 89 years old, and they came from 24 US areas. Donors were grouped by their self-reported clinical history. J gave up 0 bases and V 0 bases, and 5 bases lay outside the gene matches. Germline V CDR1 and CDR2: LNHNV, YYDKDF (reference sequence). CDR3 length: 16 residues. In the original workflow: Nucleated cell number was recorded as an estimate derived from reference gene primer amplification. The table came from immunoSEQ multiplex PCR; TCRdb's copy has only in-frame clones and leaves some out. That table is the source of V, J and clone size, and D and trimming were worked out from the DNA. Of roughly 150,000 clones detected, around four fifths appear once; the ten largest clones hold less than 7.5%.

The TCR sequence derives from a woman between 45 and 60 years old who had recovered from COVID-19. Sequenced: PBMCs or T cells enriched from blood (not recorded which). The V gene is TRBV15, the J gene TRBJ2-7; TRBD2 matches at 7 bases. Here the CDR3 DNA reads TGTGCCACCAGCAGAGATCGGGGGGAGCCCTCCTACGAGCAGTACTTC. This gives the protein CATSRDRGEPSYEQYF. Drawing the rest from reference TRBV15 and TRBJ2-7, the complete variable domain is DAMVIQNPRYQVTQFGKPVTLSCSQTLNHNVMYWYQQKSSQAPKLLFHYYDKDFNNEADTPDNFQSRRPNTSFCFLDIRSPGLGDTAMYLCATSRDRGEPSYEQYFGPGTRLTVT.